This TCR beta chain was identified during a study of blood T cells in healthy people across ages. This clonotype occurred a few times. For the second PCR, which ran for about 6 to 11 cycles, a sample-barcoded 5' primer and a J-beta primer mix were used. TCRdb re-called the 5' RACE reads with MiXCR, one entry per CDR3 protein. The sample shows hundreds of thousands of distinct CDR3 sequences, around 48% of them seen only once. Sequencing was done on a sample of blood. The sequence came from a woman in her sixties or seventies in good health.

The CDR3 here is CASSYPETSGDQETQYF. The CDR3 DNA reads as TGTGCCAGCAGTTACCCCGAGACTAGCGGAGACCAAGAGACCCAGTACTTC. The chain recombines TRBV6-6 with TRBJ2-5; 9 bases agree with TRBD2. After removal of 2 bases from V and 0 bases from J, the junction contained 7 bases not matched to a gene. The CDR3 consists of 17 residues. Germline V gene data show CDR1 as MNHNY and CDR2 as SVGAGI (reference sequence).